This entry features one T cell receptor beta chain sequence. The antigen is not known. The germline gives CDR1 MDHEN, CDR2 SYDVKM. The CDR3 contains 14 residues. V shed 5 bases, J shed 4 bases, and the junction held 7 bases outside the gene matches. The data belong to a study of OX40 agonist ivuxolimab in advanced cancers. Background on the study: Patients assigned to dose escalation were diagnosed with hepatocellular carcinoma, melanoma, renal cell or head and neck cancer. A partial response was reached by three patients: one with hepatocellular carcinoma and two with cutaneous melanoma. Study-level findings and limits: On average, a greater number of expanded clones characterised CD8+ T cells relative to CD4+. There was clonal expansion of CD4+ and CD8+ blood T cells by week 6 at 0.1 to 3.0 mg/kg.

Measured with immunoSEQ multiplex PCR; TCRdb has only the in-frame clones, and not every one. The data show 35,000 to 45,000 clones, less than 95% seen once. The sample here was CD4+ or CD8+ T cells sorted from blood, taken in a trial of the OX40 agonist ivuxolimab. The receptor was isolated from an adult with an advanced solid tumor such as melanoma, head and neck, liver or kidney cancer. The chain combines TRBV28 with TRBJ2-7; 8 positions agree with TRBD2. As DNA, the CDR3 is TGTGCCAGCAGTGGGGGACTAGAAGGGTACGAGCAGTACTTC. Translating it yields CASSGGLEGYEQYF. The whole variable domain, remainder taken from reference TRBV28 and TRBJ2-7, is DVKVTQSSRYLVKRTGEKVFLECVQDMDHENMFWYRQDPGLGLRLIYFSYDVKMKEKGDIPEGYSVSREKKERFSLILESASTNQTSMYLCASSGGLEGYEQYFGPGTRLTVT.